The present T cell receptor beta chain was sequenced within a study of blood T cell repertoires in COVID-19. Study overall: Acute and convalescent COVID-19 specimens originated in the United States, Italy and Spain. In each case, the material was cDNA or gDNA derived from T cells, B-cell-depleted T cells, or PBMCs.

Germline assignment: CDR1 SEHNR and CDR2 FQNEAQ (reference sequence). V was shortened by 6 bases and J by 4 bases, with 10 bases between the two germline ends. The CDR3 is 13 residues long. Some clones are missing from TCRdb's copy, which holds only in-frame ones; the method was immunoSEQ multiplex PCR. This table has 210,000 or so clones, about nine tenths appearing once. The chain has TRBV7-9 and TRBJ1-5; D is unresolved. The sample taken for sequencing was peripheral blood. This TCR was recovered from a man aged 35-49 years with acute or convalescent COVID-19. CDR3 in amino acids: CASSSTRNQPQHF. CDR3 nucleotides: TGTGCCAGCAGTTCCACCCGGAATCAGCCCCAGCATTTT.